Reported below is one T cell receptor beta chain. V lost 4 bases and J lost 5; bases outside the gene matches: 1. Germline V gene data show CDR1 as SGHTA and CDR2 as FQGTGA. This CDR3 contains 13 residues. Cohorts were based on clinical histories the participants reported. Sequenced by immunoSEQ multiplex PCR; TCRdb stores in-frame clones only, minus some. Here the sample spans about 220,000 clones, more than 80% being singletons. These data come from a study of blood T cell repertoires in COVID-19. The chain is built from TRBV7-3 and TRBJ1-1; 10 nucleotides line up with TRBD1. The specimen was PBMCs or T cells enriched from blood (not recorded which). The clonotype originates from a woman aged 40-49 years with acute COVID-19. The CDR3 is CASSSDRGTEAFF. The CDR3 nucleotides are TGTGCCAGCAGCTCGGACAGGGGGACTGAAGCTTTCTTT.